This is a list of T cell receptor beta chains from one sample in a study of cytomegalovirus exposure and HLA in healthy donors. Profiled with immunoSEQ multiplex PCR; TCRdb holds only in-frame clones, not every one. In the table there are some 69,000 clones, 96% of which are singletons. The sample comprised PBMCs. Source of these receptors: a woman aged 18-29 years in good health and CMV-seropositive. The CDR3 runs from the conserved cysteine through the conserved F or W.

J: TRBJ1-1; V: TRBV18; length: 15; CDR3: CASSPIGKTNTEAFF
J: TRBJ2-1; V: TRBV27; length: 14; CDR3: CASSAGTGQIEQFF
J: TRBJ2-1; V: TRBV10-2; length: 14; CDR3: CASTSGRSYNEQFF
J: TRBJ1-5; V: TRBV28; length: 13; CDR3: CASVTGTAQPQHF
J: TRBJ2-7; V: TRBV5-3; length: 18; CDR3: CARSTERDRGQMGVEQYF
J: TRBJ2-7; V: TRBV11-2; length: 16; CDR3: CASSLGIAAIPYEQYF
J: TRBJ2-1; V: TRBV2; length: 14; CDR3: CASRGPGTYNEQFF
J: TRBJ1-4; V: TRBV6-1; length: 14; CDR3: CASRDRGYNEKLFF
J: TRBJ2-7; V: TRBV11-2; length: 14; CDR3: CASSGLAEFYEQYF
J: TRBJ1-2; V: TRBV14; length: 17; CDR3: CASSHLSGGGLGYGYTF
J: TRBJ2-3; V: TRBV21-1; length: 16; CDR3: CASSKEGDRSTDTQYF
J: TRBJ2-5; V: TRBV29-1; length: 12; CDR3: CSAENGQETQYF
J: TRBJ2-7; V: TRBV7-9; length: 13; CDR3: CASRLPGTHEQYF
J: TRBJ1-5; V: TRBV30; length: 14; CDR3: CAWSVVQEGQPQHF
J: TRBJ1-2; V: TRBV4-1; length: 14; CDR3: CASTYPGQGLGYTF
J: TRBJ2-7; V: TRBV11-2; length: 15; CDR3: CASSLDQREVLEQYF
J: TRBJ1-6; V: TRBV28; length: 13; CDR3: CASRRAVNSPLHF
J: TRBJ2-7; V: TRBV7-9; length: 16; CDR3: CASSLDKGVLPYEQYF
J: TRBJ1-3; V: TRBV9; length: 17; CDR3: CASSVNAGQVSGNTIYF
J: TRBJ1-2; V: TRBV14; length: 15; CDR3: CASSQDLKGVSGYTF
J: TRBJ2-7; V: TRBV15; length: 15; CDR3: CATSAGGDPSNEQYF
J: TRBJ2-1; V: TRBV7-2; length: 16; CDR3: CASSLLGGERSGEQFF
J: TRBJ2-1; V: TRBV30; length: 13; CDR3: CAWSSAPRGEQFF
J: TRBJ2-1; V: TRBV27; length: 14; CDR3: CASSLFYSNNEQFF
J: TRBJ2-7; V: TRBV27; length: 13; CDR3: CASSPKQFYEQYF
J: TRBJ2-7; V: TRBV2; length: 15; CDR3: CASSDPGTGSYEQYF
J: TRBJ1-1; V: TRBV27; length: 15; CDR3: CASSPRDRGDFGAFF
J: TRBJ2-3; V: TRBV27; length: 15; CDR3: CASSFGSGRTDTQYF
J: TRBJ1-1; V: TRBV28; length: 11; CDR3: CASSSGHGAFF
J: TRBJ1-5; V: TRBV19; length: 19; CDR3: CASSPKTGQVTYSNQPQHF
J: TRBJ1-4; V: TRBV4-1; length: 17; CDR3: CASSQVGGAALNEKLFF
J: TRBJ1-4; V: TRBV28; length: 13; CDR3: CASSLSGVEKLFF